This TCR beta chain emerged from a study of cytomegalovirus exposure and HLA in healthy donors. In germline, CDR1 is SEHNR, CDR2 FQNEAQ (reference sequence). V was clipped by 3 bases and J by 5 bases, with 7 bases between them. This CDR3 is built from 12 residues. In the case of this clone: Its antigen is currently unknown.

PCR employed 60 Vbeta and 13 Jbeta primers. Measured with immunoSEQ multiplex PCR; TCRdb has only the in-frame clones, and not every one. The repertoire shows about 140,000 clones; the top ten hold 0.96%. Whole-study results and caveats: The records held CMV serostatus as the only immune exposure information.

The chain uses TRBV7-9 and TRBJ1-2; no definite D call. The TCR sequence derives from a male donor in good health and CMV-seronegative. Sequencing was performed on PBMCs. CDR3 in amino acids: CASSLEGYGYTF. DNA of the CDR3: TGTGCCAGCAGCTTGGAGGGATATGGCTACACCTTC.